This TCR beta chain was sequenced in a study of patients and donors after allogeneic stem cell transplantation. From the RT-PCR reads, TCRdb called clonotypes with MiXCR, one entry per CDR3 protein. The table records about 40,000 distinct CDR3 sequences, 25% to 35% of them present only once. The CDR3 is 17 amino acids. Looked up from germline, CDR1 is MDHEN and CDR2 is SYDVKM. V was pared by 3 bases and J by 3 bases, with 8 bases of the junction left unmatched. A few counts support this clonotype. This chain uses TRBV28 with TRBJ1-2; 12 bases map to TRBD1. Sequenced sample: blood, either unsorted or a sorted T cell fraction (not recorded which). The TCR sequence derives from a human donor who was either an allogeneic HSCT recipient or a stem cell or donor lymphocyte infusion donor (not recorded which). It is not recorded whose cells these are; they may come from a transplant donor. The CDR3 DNA reads as TGTGCCAGCAGTTTCCCATCCGGGACAGGGGGCGACTATGGCTACACCTTC. Translation: CASSFPSGTGGDYGYTF.